The sequence of this T cell receptor (beta chain) was determined in a study of regulatory T cells in long-lasting Graves disease. The authors built TCR beta libraries using iRepertoire HTBI primers and Arm-PCR of CDR3 regions. A single record per CDR3 protein comes from TCRdb applying MiXCR to the multiplex PCR reads. Altogether around 250,000 distinct CDR3 sequences are present, 18% being singletons, with the ten largest covering 14%. Time point described: newly diagnosed GD, antithyroid drugs for less than 3 months. From RNA extracted from PBMCs, the TCR library was made. This clonotype appeared many times. These data also featured in a second study, about T cells in Graves' hyperthyroidism and ophthalmopathy.

The clonotype comes from a woman aged 25 to 39 with Graves disease. The sequencing used peripheral blood mononuclear cells (PBMCs), collected at new diagnosis, from a patient treated with antithyroid drugs.

The chain's CDR3 is CASRIAGGTDTQYF. CDR3 DNA: TGTGCCAGCAGGATAGCGGGGGGCACAGATACGCAGTATTTT. V usage is TRBV7-2 and J usage is TRBJ2-3; 9 bases are a match to TRBD2. CDR3 length equals 14 residues. In germline, CDR1 is SGHTA, CDR2 FQGNSA. V trimming: 6 bases; J trimming: 1 base; junction bases outside the gene matches: 2.